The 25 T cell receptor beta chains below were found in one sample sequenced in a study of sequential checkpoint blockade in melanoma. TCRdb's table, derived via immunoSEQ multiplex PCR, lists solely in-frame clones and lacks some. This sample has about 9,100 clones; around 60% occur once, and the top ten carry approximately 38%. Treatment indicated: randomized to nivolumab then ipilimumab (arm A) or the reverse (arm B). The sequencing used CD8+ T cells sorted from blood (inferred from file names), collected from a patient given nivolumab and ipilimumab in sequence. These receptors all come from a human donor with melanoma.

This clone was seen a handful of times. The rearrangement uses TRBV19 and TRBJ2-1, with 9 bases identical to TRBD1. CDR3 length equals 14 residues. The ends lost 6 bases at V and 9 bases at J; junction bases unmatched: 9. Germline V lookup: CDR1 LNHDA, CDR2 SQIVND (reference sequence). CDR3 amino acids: CASRTDRGISEQFF. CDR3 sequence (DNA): TGTGCCAGTAGGACGGACAGGGGAATAAGTGAGCAGTTCTTC. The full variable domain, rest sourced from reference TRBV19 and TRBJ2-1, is DGGITQSPKYLFRKEGQNVTLSCEQNLNHDAMYWYRQDPGQGLRLIYYSQIVNDFQKGDIAEGYSVSREKKESFPLTVTSAQKNPTAFYLCASRTDRGISEQFFGPGTRLTVL.

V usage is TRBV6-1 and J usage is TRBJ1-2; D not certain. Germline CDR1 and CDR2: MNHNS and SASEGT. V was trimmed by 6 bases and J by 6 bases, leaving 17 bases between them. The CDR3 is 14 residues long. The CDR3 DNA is TGTGCCAGCAGGGAGGATGGGGTTCGGAATGGCTACACCTTC. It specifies CASREDGVRNGYTF.

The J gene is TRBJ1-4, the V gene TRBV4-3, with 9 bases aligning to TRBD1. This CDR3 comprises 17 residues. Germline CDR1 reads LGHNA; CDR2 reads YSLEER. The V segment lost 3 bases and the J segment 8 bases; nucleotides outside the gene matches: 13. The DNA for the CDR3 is TGCGCCAGCAGCCACATAGGCCCCGGGACAGGGAGGGAAAAACTGTTTTTT. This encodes CASSHIGPGTGREKLFF.

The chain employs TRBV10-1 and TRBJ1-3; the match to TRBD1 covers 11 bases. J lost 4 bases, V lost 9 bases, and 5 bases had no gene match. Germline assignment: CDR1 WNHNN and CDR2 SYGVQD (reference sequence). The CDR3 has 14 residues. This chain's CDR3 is CASNGQGAGNTIYF. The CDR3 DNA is TGCGCCAGTAACGGACAGGGGGCAGGAAACACCATATATTTT.

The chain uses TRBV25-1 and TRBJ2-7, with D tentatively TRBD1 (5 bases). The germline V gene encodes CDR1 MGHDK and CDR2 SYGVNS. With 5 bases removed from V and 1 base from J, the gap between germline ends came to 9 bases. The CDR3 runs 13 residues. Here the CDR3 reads CASSKTVSYEQYF. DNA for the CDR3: TGTGCCAGCAGTAAGACAGTATCCTACGAGCAGTACTTC.

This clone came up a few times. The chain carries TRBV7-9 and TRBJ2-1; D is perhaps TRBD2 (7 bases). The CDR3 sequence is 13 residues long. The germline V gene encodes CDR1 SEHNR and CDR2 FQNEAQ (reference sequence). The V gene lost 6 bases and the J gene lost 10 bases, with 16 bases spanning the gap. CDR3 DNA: TGTGCCAGCAGAGGGGGGAGGGTCAGGGAGCAGTTCTTC. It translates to CASRGGRVREQFF. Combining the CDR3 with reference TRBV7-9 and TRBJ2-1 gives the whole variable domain DTGVSQNPRHKITKRGQNVTFRCDPISEHNRLYWYRQTLGQGPEFLTYFQNEAQLEKSRLLSDRFSAERPKGSFSTLEIQRTEQGDSAMYLCASRGGRVREQFFGPGTRLTVL.

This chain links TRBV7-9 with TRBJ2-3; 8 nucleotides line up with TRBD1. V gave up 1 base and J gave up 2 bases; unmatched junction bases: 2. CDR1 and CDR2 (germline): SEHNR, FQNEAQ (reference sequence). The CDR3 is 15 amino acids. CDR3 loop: CASSLGTGNTDTQYF. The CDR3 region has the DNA TGTGCCAGCAGCTTAGGGACAGGGAACACAGATACGCAGTATTTT.

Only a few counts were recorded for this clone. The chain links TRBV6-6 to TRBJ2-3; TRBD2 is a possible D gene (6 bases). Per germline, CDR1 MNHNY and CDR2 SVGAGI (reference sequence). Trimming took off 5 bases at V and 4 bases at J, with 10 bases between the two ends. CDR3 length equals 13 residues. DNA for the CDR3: TGTGCCAGCAGTGACTGGGGGGCAGATACGCAGTATTTT. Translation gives CASSDWGADTQYF.

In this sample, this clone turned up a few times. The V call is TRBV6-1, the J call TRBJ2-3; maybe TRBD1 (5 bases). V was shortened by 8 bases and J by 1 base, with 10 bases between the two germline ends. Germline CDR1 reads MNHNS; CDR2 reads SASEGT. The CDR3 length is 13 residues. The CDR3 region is CASQQGGTDTQYF. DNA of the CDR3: TGTGCCAGCCAGCAGGGCGGCACAGATACGCAGTATTTT.

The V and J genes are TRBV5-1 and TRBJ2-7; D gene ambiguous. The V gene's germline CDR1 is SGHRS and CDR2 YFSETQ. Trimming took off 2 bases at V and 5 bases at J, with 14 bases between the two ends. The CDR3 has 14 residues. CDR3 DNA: TGCGCCAGCAGCTTAAGATACAGCACCCACGAGCAGTACTTC. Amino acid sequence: CASSLRYSTHEQYF.

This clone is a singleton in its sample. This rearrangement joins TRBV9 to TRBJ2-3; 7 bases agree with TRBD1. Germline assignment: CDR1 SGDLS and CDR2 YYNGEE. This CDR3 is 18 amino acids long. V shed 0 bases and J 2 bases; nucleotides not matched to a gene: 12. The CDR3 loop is CASSVVGDSFLLTDTQYF. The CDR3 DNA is TGTGCCAGCAGCGTAGTTGGGGACAGCTTCTTACTCACAGATACGCAGTATTTT.

The DNA for the CDR3 is TGTGCCAGCAGCGTAGAGGGACACGGATCCTACGAGCAGTACTTC. Residues: CASSVEGHGSYEQYF. J is TRBJ2-7 and V is TRBV9; D perhaps matches TRBD1 (6 bases). CDR1 and CDR2 from the germline V gene are SGDLS and YYNGEE. V dropped 0 bases and J dropped 1 base, with 11 bases sitting between them. CDR3 length equals 15 residues.

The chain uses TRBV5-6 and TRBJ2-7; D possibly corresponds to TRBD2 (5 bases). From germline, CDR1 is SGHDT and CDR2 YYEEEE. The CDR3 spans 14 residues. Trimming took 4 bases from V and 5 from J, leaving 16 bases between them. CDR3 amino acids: CASSLASIRNEQYF. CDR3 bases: TGTGCCAGCAGCCTAGCCTCGATCCGGAACGAGCAGTACTTC.

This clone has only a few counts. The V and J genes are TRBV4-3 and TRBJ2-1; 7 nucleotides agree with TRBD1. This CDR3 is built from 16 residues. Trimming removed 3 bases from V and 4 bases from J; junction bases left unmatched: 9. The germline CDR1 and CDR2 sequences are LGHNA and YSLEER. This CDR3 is CASSQRPDRSYNEQFF. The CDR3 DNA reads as TGCGCCAGCAGCCAGAGACCGGACAGGAGTTACAATGAGCAGTTCTTC.

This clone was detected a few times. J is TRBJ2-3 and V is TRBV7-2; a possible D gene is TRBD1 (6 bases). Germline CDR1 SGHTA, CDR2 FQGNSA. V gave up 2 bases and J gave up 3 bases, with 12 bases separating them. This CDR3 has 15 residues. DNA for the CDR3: TGTGCCAGCAGCTTATTTGGGGACAAGACAGATACGCAGTATTTT. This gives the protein CASSLFGDKTDTQYF.

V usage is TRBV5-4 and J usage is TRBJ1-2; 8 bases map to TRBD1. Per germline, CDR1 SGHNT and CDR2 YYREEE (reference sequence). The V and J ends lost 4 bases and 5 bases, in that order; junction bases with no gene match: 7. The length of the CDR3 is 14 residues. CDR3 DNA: TGTGCCAGCAGCACGGACAGGGCTTTATATGGCTACACCTTC. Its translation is CASSTDRALYGYTF.

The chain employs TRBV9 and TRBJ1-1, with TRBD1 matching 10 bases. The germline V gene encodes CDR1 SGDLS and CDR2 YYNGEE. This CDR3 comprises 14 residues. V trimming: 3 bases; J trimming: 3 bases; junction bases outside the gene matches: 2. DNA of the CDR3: TGTGCCAGCAGCGGAGGGACAGGGGACACTGAAGCTTTCTTT. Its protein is CASSGGTGDTEAFF.

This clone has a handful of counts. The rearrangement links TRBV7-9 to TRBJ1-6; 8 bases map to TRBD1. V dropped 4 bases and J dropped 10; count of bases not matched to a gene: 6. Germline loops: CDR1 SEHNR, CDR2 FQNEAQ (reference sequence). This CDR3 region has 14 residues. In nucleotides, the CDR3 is TGTGCCAGCAGCTCAGGACAGGGCGGATCACCCCTCCACTTT. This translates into CASSSGQGGSPLHF. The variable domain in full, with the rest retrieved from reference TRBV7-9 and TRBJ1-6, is DTGVSQNPRHKITKRGQNVTFRCDPISEHNRLYWYRQTLGQGPEFLTYFQNEAQLEKSRLLSDRFSAERPKGSFSTLEIQRTEQGDSAMYLCASSSGQGGSPLHFGNGTRLTVT.

CDR3 sequence reads: CAWSRGLVAVNEQFF. In nucleotides, the CDR3 is TGTGCCTGGAGCCGCGGACTAGTCGCGGTGAATGAGCAGTTCTTC. The chain is built from TRBV30 and TRBJ2-1; 7 nucleotides line up with TRBD2. The CDR3 runs to 15 residues. Germline V gives CDR1 GTSNPN, CDR2 SVGIG (reference sequence). The V and J ends lost 3 bases and 7 bases, in that order; junction bases with no gene match: 12. The full variable domain, with the rest looked up from reference TRBV30 and TRBJ2-1, is SQTIHQWPATLVQPVGSPLSLECTVEGTSNPNLYWYRQAAGRGLQLLFYSVGIGQISSEVPQNLSASRPQDRQFILSSKKLLLSDSGFYLCAWSRGLVAVNEQFFGPGTRLTVL.

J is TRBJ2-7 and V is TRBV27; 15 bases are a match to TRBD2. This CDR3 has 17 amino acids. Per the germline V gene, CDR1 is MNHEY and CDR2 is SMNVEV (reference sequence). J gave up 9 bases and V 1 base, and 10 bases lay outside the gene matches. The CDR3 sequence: CASSLFPGLAGGNGQYF. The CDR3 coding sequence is TGTGCCAGCAGTTTATTTCCCGGACTAGCGGGGGGGAATGGGCAGTACTTC.

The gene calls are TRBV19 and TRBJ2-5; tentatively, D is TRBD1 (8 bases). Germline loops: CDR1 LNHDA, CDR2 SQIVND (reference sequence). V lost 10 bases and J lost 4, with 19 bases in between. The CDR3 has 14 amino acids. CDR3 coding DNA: TGTGCCACCACAGGGGGGGGTCTCGGAGAGACCCAGTACTTC. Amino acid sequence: CATTGGGLGETQYF.

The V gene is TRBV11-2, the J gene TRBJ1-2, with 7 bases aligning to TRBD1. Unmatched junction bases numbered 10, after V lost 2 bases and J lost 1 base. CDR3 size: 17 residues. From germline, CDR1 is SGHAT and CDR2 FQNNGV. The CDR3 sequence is CASSLSTGAALNYGYTF. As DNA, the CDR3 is TGTGCCAGCAGCTTATCTACAGGGGCAGCCCTTAACTATGGCTACACCTTC.

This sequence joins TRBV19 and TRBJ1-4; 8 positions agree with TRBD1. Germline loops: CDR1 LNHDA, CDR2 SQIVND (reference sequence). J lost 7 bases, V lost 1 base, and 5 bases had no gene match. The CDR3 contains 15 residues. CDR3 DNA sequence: TGTGCCAGTAGTATAGGAGGGACAGGAGTTGAAAAACTGTTTTTT. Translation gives CASSIGGTGVEKLFF. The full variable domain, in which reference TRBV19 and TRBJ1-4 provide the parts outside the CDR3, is DGGITQSPKYLFRKEGQNVTLSCEQNLNHDAMYWYRQDPGQGLRLIYYSQIVNDFQKGDIAEGYSVSREKKESFPLTVTSAQKNPTAFYLCASSIGGTGVEKLFFGSGTQLSVL.

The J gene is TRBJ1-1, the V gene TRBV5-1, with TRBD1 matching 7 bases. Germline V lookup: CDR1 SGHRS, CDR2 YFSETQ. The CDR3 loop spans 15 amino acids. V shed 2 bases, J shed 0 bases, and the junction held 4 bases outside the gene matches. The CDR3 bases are TGCGCCAGCAGCTTATACAGGGGCATGAACACTGAAGCTTTCTTT. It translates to CASSLYRGMNTEAFF.

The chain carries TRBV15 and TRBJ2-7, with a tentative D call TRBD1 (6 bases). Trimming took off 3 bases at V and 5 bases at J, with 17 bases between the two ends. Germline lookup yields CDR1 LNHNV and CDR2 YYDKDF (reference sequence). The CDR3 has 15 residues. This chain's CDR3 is CATSSDETGYHEQYF. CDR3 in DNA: TGTGCCACCAGCAGCGATGAAACAGGGTACCACGAGCAGTACTTC.